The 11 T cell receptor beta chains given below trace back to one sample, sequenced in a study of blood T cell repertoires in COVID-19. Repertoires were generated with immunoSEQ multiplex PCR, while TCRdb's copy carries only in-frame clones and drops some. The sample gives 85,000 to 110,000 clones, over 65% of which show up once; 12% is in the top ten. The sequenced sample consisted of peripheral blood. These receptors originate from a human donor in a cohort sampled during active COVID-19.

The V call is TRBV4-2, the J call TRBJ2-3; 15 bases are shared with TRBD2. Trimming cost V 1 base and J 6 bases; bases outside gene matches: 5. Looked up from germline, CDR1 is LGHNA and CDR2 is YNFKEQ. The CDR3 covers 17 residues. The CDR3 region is CASSQGTSGGAQDTQYF. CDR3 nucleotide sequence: TGTGCCAGCAGCCAAGGGACTAGCGGGGGGGCTCAGGATACGCAGTATTTT.

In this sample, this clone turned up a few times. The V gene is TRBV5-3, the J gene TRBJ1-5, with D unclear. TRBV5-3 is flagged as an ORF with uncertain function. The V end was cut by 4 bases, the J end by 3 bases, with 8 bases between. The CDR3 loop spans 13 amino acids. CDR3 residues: CARSPGFNQPQHF. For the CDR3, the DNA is TGTGCCAGAAGCCCCGGTTTCAATCAGCCCCAGCATTTT.

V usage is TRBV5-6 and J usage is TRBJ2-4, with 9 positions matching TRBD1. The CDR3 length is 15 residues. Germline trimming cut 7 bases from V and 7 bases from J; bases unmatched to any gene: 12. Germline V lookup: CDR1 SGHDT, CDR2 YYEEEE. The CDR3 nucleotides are TGTGCCAGCGCTACCGGGACAGGGATTAAGAACATTCAGTACTTC. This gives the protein CASATGTGIKNIQYF. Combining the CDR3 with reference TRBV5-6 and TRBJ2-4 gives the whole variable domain DAGVTQSPTHLIKTRGQQVTLRCSPKSGHDTVSWYQQALGQGPQFIFQYYEEEERQRGNFPDRFSGHQFPNYSSELNVNALLLGDSALYLCASATGTGIKNIQYFGAGTRLSVL.

The chain's CDR3 is CASSPRQGANIQYF. DNA for the CDR3: TGTGCCAGCAGCCCCAGACAGGGGGCGAACATTCAGTACTTC. The rearrangement links TRBV11-2 to TRBJ2-4; TRBD1 agrees at 10 bases. The germline V gene encodes CDR1 SGHAT and CDR2 FQNNGV. The V gene end was trimmed by 5 bases and the J gene end by 7 bases; junction bases not matched to a gene: 5. CDR3 length: 14 residues. Variable domain in full (rest from reference TRBV11-2 and TRBJ2-4): EAGVAQSPRYKIIEKRQSVAFWCNPISGHATLYWYQQILGQGPKLLIQFQNNGVVDDSQLPKDRFSAERLKGVDSTLKIQPAKLEDSAVYLCASSPRQGANIQYFGAGTRLSVL.

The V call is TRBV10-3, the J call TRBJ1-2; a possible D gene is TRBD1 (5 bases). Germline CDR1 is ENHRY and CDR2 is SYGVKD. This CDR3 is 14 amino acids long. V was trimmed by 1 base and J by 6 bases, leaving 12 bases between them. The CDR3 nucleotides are TGTGCCATCAGTGAGTTGGCAGGGCGCAATGGCTACACCTTC. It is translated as CAISELAGRNGYTF.

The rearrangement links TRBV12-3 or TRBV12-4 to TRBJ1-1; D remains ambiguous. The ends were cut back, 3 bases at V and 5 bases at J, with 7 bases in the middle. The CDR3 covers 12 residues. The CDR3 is CASSFPGTEAFF. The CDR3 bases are TGTGCCAGCAGTTTTCCCGGGACTGAAGCTTTCTTT.

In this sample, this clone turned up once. CDR3 residues: CASSMDRGTQYF. The CDR3 DNA follows: TGTGCCAGCAGCATGGACAGAGGGACGCAGTATTTT. The rearrangement links TRBV7-3 to TRBJ2-3, with a weak D call TRBD1 (6 bases). This CDR3 has 12 residues. Trimming stripped 5 bases from V and 9 bases from J, with 12 bases between. Looked up from germline, CDR1 is SGHTA and CDR2 is FQGTGA.

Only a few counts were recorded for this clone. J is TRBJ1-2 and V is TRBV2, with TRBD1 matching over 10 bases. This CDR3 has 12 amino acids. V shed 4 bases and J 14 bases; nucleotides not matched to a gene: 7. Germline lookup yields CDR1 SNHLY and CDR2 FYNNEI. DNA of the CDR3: TGTGCCAGCAGTGGAGACGACAGGGGGCATACCTTC. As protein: CASSGDDRGHTF.

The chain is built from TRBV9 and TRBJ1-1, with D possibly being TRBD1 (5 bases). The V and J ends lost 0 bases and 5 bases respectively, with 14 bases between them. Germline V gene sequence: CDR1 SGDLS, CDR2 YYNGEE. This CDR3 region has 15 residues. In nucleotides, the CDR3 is TGTGCCAGCAGCGTAGATTGGCAGGGAGGTACTGAAGCTTTCTTT. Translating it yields CASSVDWQGGTEAFF. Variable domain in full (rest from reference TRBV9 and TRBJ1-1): DSGVTQTPKHLITATGQRVTLRCSPRSGDLSVYWYQQSLDQGLQFLIQYYNGEERAKGNILERFSAQQFPDLHSELNLSSLELGDSALYFCASSVDWQGGTEAFFGQGTRLTVV.

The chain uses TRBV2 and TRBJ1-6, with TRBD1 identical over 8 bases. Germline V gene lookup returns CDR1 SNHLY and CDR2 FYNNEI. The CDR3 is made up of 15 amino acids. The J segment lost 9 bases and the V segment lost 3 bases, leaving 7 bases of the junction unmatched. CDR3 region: CASSDWTGTSSPLHF. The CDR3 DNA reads TGTGCCAGCAGTGATTGGACAGGGACGAGTTCACCCCTCCACTTT.

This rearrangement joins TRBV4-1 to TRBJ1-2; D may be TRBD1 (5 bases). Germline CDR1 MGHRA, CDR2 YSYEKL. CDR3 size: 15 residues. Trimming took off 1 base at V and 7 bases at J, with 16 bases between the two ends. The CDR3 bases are TGCGCCAGCAGCCAAGTTAGCGGGAGCAGGGCTGGCTACACCTTC. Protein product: CASSQVSGSRAGYTF.